The text below deals with one T cell receptor beta chain. The data were taken from a study of blood T cell repertoires in COVID-19. Overall study: Nucleic acid was either cDNA or gDNA, and it came from T cells, B-cell-depleted T cells, or PBMCs.

Study processing details: Estimated nucleated cell counts came from reference gene primer amplification. Assay used: immunoSEQ multiplex PCR; TCRdb lists only in-frame clones, some missing. For V, J and clone size, that table is used; D and trimming come from the DNA. The sample holds roughly 88,000 clones; 70% to 90% are singletons and the top ten take roughly 15%. The CDR3 contains 13 residues. With 5 bases removed from V and 7 bases from J, the gap between germline ends came to 14 bases. Germline loops: CDR1 WNHNN, CDR2 SYGVQD (reference sequence). This receptor was identified in a woman aged 80 or over with acute or convalescent COVID-19. The sequenced sample was peripheral blood. The rearrangement uses TRBV10-1 and TRBJ1-1, with D maybe TRBD1 (6 bases). Written as DNA, the CDR3 is TGCGCCAGCAGTCCGCAGGGGTTGGGTGAAGCTTTCTTT. Its protein product is CASSPQGLGEAFF.